This TCR beta chain was sequenced for a study of T-cell reconstitution after alpha-beta-depleted transplantation in children. Broader study findings: Expanded graft clones, several hundred of them, were reportedly the source of alpha-beta T cells about two months after transplant. A year had passed since transplant, and T-cell counts and diversity by then came mostly from newly produced T cells. Some patients owed their high day-60 TCRbeta diversity to surviving recipient T cells and thymic progenitors.

To note about this clonotype: The target antigen is unknown.

Germline loops: CDR1 SNHLY, CDR2 FYNNEI. This CDR3 has 16 amino acids. Trimming pared 6 bases from V and 0 bases from J, leaving 16 bases between. Unique molecular identifiers were built into the TCRbeta library. TCRdb ran MiXCR on the PCR reads and lists one entry per CDR3 protein. This table holds fewer than 550,000 distinct CDR3 sequences, 9.5% to 12% found once. This sequence originates from a female patient aged 2 to 10 who had a stem cell transplant for aplastic anemia, so the T cells may come from the graft donor. Sequencing was performed on PBMCs, mostly from graft donor cells, taken 180 days after TCRalphabeta/CD19-depleted stem cell transplant. The chain has TRBV2 and TRBJ2-3; TRBD2 is a possible D gene (6 bases). DNA for the CDR3: TGTGCCAGCAGACGCCGGGACTCCCTAAGCACAGATACGCAGTATTTT. Protein product: CASRRRDSLSTDTQYF.